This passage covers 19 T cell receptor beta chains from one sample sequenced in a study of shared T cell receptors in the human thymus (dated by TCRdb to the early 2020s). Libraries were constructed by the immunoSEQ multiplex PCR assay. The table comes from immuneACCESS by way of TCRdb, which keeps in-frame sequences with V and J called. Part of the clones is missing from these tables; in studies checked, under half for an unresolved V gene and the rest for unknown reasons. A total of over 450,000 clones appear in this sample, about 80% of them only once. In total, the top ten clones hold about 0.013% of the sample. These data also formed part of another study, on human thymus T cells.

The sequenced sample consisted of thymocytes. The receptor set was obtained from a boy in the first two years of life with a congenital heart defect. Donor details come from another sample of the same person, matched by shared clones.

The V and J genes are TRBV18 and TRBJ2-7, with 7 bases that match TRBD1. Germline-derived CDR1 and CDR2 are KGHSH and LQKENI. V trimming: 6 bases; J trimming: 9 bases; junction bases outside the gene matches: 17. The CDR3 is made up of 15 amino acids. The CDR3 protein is CASSDDRELFEGQYF. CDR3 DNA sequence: TGTGCCAGCTCGGACGACAGGGAACTATTTGAGGGGCAGTACTTC.

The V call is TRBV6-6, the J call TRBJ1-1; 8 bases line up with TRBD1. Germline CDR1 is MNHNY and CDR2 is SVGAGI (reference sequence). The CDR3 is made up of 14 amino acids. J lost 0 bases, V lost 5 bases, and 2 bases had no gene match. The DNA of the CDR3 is TGTGCCAGCAGTGGGACAGGATTGAACACTGAAGCTTTCTTT. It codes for CASSGTGLNTEAFF.

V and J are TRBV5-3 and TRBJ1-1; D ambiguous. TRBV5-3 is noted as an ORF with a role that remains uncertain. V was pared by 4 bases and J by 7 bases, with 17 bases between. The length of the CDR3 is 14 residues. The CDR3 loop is CARSLREGGCEAFF. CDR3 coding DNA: TGTGCCAGAAGCCTCCGGGAGGGAGGGTGTGAAGCTTTCTTT.

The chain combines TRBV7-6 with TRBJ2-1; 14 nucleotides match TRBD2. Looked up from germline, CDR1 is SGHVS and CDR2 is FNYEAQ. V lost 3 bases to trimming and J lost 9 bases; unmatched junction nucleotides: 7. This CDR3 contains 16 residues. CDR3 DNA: TGTGCCAGCAGCTTCCCGGGACTAGCGGGAGCGAGTGAGCAGTTCTTC. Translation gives CASSFPGLAGASEQFF.

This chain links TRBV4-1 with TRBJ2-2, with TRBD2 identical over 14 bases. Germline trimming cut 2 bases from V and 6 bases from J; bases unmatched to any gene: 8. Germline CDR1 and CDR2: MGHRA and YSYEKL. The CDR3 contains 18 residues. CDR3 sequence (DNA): TGCGCCAGCAGCCAATCCGGGACTAGCGGGAGAAGGGCCGGGGAGCTGTTTTTT. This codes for CASSQSGTSGRRAGELFF.

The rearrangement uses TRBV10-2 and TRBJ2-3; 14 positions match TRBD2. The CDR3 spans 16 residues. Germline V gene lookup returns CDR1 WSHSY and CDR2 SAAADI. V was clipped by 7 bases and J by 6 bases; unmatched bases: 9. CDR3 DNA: TGCGCCAGCACCCCCGGACTAGCGGGAGGCGCGGATACGCAGTATTTT. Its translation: CASTPGLAGGADTQYF.

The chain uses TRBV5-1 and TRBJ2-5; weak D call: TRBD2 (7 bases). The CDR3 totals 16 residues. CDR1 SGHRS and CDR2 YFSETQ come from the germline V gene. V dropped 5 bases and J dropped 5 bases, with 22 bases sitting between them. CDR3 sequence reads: CASSWGGNPPSETQYF. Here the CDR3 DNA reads TGCGCCAGCAGTTGGGGGGGCAATCCCCCCTCGGAGACCCAGTACTTC.

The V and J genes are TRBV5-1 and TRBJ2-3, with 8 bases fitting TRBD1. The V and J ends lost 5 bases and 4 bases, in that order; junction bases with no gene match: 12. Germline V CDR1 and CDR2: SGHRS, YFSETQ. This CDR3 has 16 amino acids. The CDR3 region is CASRERQGNYADTQYF. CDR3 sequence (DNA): TGCGCCAGCAGGGAAAGACAGGGGAATTATGCAGATACGCAGTATTTT. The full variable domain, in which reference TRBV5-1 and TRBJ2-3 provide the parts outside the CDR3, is KAGVTQTPRYLIKTRGQQVTLSCSPISGHRSVSWYQQTPGQGLQFLFEYFSETQRNKGNFPGRFSGRQFSNSRSEMNVSTLELGDSALYLCASRERQGNYADTQYFGPGTRLTVL.

The chain's CDR3 is CASSLDGSSYEQYF. CDR3 DNA sequence: TGTGCCAGCAGCTTGGACGGGAGCAGCTACGAGCAGTACTTC. The V and J genes are TRBV5-4 and TRBJ2-7, with D possibly matching TRBD2 (6 bases). Looked up from germline, CDR1 is SGHNT and CDR2 is YYREEE (reference sequence). Deletions cut 0 bases from V and 3 bases from J, with 10 bases between. This CDR3 contains 14 residues.

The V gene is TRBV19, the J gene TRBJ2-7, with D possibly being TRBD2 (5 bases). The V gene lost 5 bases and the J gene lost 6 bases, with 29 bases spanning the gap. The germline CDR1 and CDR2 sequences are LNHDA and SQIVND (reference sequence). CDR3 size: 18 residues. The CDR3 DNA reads TGTGCCAGTAGTGCCTACCTCCCGGGGTGGGCCCCTCGGTTCGAGCAGTACTTC. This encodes CASSAYLPGWAPRFEQYF.

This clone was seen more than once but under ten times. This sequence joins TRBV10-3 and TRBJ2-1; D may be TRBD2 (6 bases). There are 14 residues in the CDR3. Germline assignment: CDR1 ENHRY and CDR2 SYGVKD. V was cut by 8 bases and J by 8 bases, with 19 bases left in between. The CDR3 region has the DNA TGTGCCATCGGTGGAACTAGCCCTACCCATGAGCAGTTCTTC. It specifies CAIGGTSPTHEQFF.

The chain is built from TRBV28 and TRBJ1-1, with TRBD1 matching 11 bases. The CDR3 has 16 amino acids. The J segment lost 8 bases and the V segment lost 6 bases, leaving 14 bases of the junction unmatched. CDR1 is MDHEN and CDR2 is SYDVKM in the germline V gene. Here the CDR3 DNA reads TGTGCCAGCAGCTTAGGAAAGGACAGGGGGCTGACCGAAGCTTTCTTT. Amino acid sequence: CASSLGKDRGLTEAFF.

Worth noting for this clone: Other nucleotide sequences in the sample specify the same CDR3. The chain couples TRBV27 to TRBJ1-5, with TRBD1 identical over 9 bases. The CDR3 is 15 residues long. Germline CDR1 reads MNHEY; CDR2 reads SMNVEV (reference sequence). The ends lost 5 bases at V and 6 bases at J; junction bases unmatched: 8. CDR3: CASSPGDRAGQPQHF. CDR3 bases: TGTGCCAGCAGTCCGGGGGACAGGGCGGGTCAGCCCCAGCATTTT.

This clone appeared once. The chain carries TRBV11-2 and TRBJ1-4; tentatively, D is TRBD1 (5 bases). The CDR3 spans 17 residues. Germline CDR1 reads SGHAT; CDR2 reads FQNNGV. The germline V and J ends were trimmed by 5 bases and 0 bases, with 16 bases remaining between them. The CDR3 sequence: CASSVDRKGATNEKLFF. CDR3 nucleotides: TGTGCCAGCAGCGTGGACCGTAAAGGGGCAACTAATGAAAAACTGTTTTTT. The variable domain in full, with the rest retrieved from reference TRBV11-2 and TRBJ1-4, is EAGVAQSPRYKIIEKRQSVAFWCNPISGHATLYWYQQILGQGPKLLIQFQNNGVVDDSQLPKDRFSAERLKGVDSTLKIQPAKLEDSAVYLCASSVDRKGATNEKLFFGSGTQLSVL.

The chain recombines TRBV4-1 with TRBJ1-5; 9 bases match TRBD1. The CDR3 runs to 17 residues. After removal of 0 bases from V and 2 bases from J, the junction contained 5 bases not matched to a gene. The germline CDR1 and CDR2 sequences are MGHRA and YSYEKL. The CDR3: CASSQDGGQGGNQPQHF. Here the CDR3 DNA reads TGCGCCAGCAGCCAAGATGGGGGACAGGGAGGCAATCAGCCCCAGCATTTT.

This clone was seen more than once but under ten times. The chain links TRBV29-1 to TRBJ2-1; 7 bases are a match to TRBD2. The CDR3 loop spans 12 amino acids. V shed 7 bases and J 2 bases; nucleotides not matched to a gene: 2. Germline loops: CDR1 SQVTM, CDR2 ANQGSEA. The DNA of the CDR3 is TGCAGCGCCCTAGCGGCCTACAATGAGCAGTTCTTC. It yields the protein CSALAAYNEQFF.

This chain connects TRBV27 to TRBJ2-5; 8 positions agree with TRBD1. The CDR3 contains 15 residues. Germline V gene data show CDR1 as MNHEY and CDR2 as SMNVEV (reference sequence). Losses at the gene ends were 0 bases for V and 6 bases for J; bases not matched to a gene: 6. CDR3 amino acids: CASSLSRQGRKTQYF. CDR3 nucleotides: TGTGCCAGCAGTTTATCGAGACAGGGGAGGAAGACCCAGTACTTC.

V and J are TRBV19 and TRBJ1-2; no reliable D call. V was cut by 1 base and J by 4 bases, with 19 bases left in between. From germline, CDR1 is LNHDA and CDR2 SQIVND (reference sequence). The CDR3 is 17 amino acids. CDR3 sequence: CASSIAPSMSRSYGYTF. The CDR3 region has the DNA TGTGCCAGTAGTATAGCCCCCTCTATGAGTAGGAGCTATGGCTACACCTTC.

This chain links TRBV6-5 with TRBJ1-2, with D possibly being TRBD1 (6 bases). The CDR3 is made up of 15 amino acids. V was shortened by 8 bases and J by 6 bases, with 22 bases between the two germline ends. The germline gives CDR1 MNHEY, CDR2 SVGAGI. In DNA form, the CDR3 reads TGTGCCAGCCAACGTTACGGGGGGCCCGGGGATGGCTACACCTTC. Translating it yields CASQRYGGPGDGYTF.